The 11 T cell receptor beta chains reported below all come from one sample, sequenced in a study of cytomegalovirus exposure and HLA in healthy donors. The PCR employed 60 Vbeta primers together with 13 Jbeta primers. Generated by immunoSEQ multiplex PCR, the TCRdb table keeps only in-frame clones and is missing some. The sample has just over 150,000 clones, approximately 70% seen once; the top ten hold approximately 6.9%. Specimen: PBMCs. Receptors were obtained from a man aged 35 to 55 in good health and CMV-seropositive.

The chain has TRBV10-1 and TRBJ2-3; TRBD2 is a possible D gene (6 bases). V gave up 2 bases and J gave up 3 bases, with 21 bases separating them. The germline V gene encodes CDR1 WNHNN and CDR2 SYGVQD (reference sequence). The CDR3 is 18 residues long. The CDR3 coding sequence is TGCGCCAGCAGTGAGAAGGCGGGGAAAATAGATTGTACAGATACGCAGTATTTT. It specifies CASSEKAGKIDCTDTQYF.

V usage is TRBV7-2 and J usage is TRBJ1-3; D call uncertain. The CDR3 loop spans 13 amino acids. Germline CDR1 and CDR2: SGHTA and FQGNSA. V was pared by 1 base and J by 2 bases, with 3 bases between. The CDR3 is CASSLGAGNTIYF. The DNA for the CDR3 is TGTGCCAGCAGCTTAGGCGCTGGAAACACCATATATTTT.

The V call is TRBV6-6, the J call TRBJ2-5; 8 nucleotides agree with TRBD1. The CDR3 spans 15 residues. Germline assignment: CDR1 MNHNY and CDR2 SVGAGI (reference sequence). Germline trimming cut 4 bases from V and 3 bases from J; bases unmatched to any gene: 7. The CDR3 DNA reads TGTGCCAGCAGTTCGACAGGGGTGCCTAAAGAGACCCAGTACTTC. This translates into CASSSTGVPKETQYF.

The J gene is TRBJ2-5, the V gene TRBV7-3, with TRBD2 matching 7 bases. Germline CDR1 reads SGHTA; CDR2 reads FQGTGA. The CDR3 is 15 residues long. The V segment lost 3 bases and the J segment 2 bases; nucleotides outside the gene matches: 6. The CDR3 sequence: CASSFDPGGQETQYF. DNA for the CDR3: TGTGCCAGCAGCTTCGACCCGGGGGGTCAAGAGACCCAGTACTTC.

The chain has TRBV2 and TRBJ1-2; D call uncertain. The V end was cut by 8 bases, the J end by 2 bases, with 12 bases between. Germline CDR1 and CDR2: SNHLY and FYNNEI. The CDR3 is made up of 13 amino acids. The CDR3 DNA reads TGTGCCAGCCCTCTAGGCCCCAACTATGGCTACACCTTC. Translation: CASPLGPNYGYTF.

The chain has TRBV2 and TRBJ1-5; D is unclear. Trimming stripped 4 bases from V and 0 bases from J, with 19 bases between. CDR3 length equals 18 residues. Germline assignment: CDR1 SNHLY and CDR2 FYNNEI. The CDR3 region has the DNA TGTGCCAGCAGTGCGAGACAACGTGGGTTATATAGCAATCAGCCCCAGCATTTT. Its translation is CASSARQRGLYSNQPQHF. The entire variable domain, with the rest obtained from reference TRBV2 and TRBJ1-5, is as follows: EPEVTQTPSHQVTQMGQEVILRCVPISNHLYFYWYRQILGQKVEFLVSFYNNEISEKSEIFDDQFSVERPDGSNFTLKIRSTKLEDSAMYFCASSARQRGLYSNQPQHFGDGTRLSIL.

In its sample, this clone was seen once. One end of the junction varies from germline; a read error may be responsible. The V and J genes are TRBV7-9 and TRBJ2-2; 10 bases map to TRBD1. The germline V gene has CDR1 SEHNR and CDR2 FQNEAQ (reference sequence). CDR3 length equals 15 residues. The CDR3, as DNA: TGTTCCAGCAGCCCCCGACAGGGGGCGAACGGGGAGCTGTTTTTT. It encodes CSSSPRQGANGELFF.

The chain is built from TRBV6-6 and TRBJ2-2; possibly TRBD2 for D (6 bases). Trimming stripped 0 bases from V and 8 bases from J, with 7 bases between. Germline CDR1 MNHNY, CDR2 SVGAGI (reference sequence). CDR3 length equals 13 residues. Here the CDR3 DNA reads TGTGCCAGCAGTTACTCGAGCGGGGGGGAGCTGTTTTTT. It specifies CASSYSSGGELFF.

The gene calls are TRBV10-3 and TRBJ2-1; 16 bases fit TRBD2. J was trimmed by 8 bases and V by 3 bases; bases with no gene match: 7. This CDR3 region has 17 residues. The V gene's germline CDR1 is ENHRY and CDR2 SYGVKD. CDR3 amino acids: CAISDPGLAGGRDEQFF. In DNA form, the CDR3 reads TGTGCCATCAGTGACCCGGGACTAGCGGGGGGGCGAGATGAGCAGTTCTTC.

The chain joins TRBV14 to TRBJ2-7; TRBD1 is a possible D gene (8 bases). CDR1 is SGHDN, CDR2 FVKESK, per germline. Between the trimmed V and J ends, which lost 6 bases and 7 bases, there was a span of 16 bases. The CDR3 consists of 13 residues. CDR3 in amino acids: CASRRTGRGEQYF. The CDR3 region has the DNA TGTGCCAGCAGACGGACAGGGCGGGGGGAGCAGTACTTC.

V and J are TRBV4-1 and TRBJ1-1, with D possibly TRBD1 on 5 matching bases. Germline V gene sequence: CDR1 MGHRA, CDR2 YSYEKL. The CDR3 is 17 residues long. V was pared by 4 bases and J by 0 bases, with 18 bases between. CDR3: CASSLGPLDTMNTEAFF. In nucleotides, the CDR3 is TGCGCCAGCAGCCTGGGCCCCCTGGACACCATGAACACTGAAGCTTTCTTT.